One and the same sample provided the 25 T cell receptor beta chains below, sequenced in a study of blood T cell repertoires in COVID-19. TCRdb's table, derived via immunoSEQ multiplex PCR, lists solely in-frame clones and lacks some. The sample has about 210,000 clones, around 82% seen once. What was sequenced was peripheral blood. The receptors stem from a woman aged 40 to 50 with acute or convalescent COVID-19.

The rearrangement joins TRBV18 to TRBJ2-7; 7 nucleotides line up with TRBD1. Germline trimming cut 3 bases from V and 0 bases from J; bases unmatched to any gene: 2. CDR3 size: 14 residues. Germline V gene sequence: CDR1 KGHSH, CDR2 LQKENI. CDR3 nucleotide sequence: TGTGCCAGCTCACCGACAGGGAGCTCCTACGAGCAGTACTTC. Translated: CASSPTGSSYEQYF.

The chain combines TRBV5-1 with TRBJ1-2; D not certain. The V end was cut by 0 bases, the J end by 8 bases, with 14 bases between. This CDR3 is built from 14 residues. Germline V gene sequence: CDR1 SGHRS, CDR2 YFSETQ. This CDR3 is CASSLAGGPGGYTF. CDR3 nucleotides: TGCGCCAGCAGCTTGGCCGGAGGGCCGGGAGGCTACACCTTC.

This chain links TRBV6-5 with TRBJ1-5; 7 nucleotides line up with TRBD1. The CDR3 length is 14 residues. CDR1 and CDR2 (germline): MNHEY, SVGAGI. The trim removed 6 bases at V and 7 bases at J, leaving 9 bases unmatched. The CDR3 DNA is TGTGCCAGCAGGGATACAGGGGCCGGACAGCCCCAGCATTTT. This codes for CASRDTGAGQPQHF.

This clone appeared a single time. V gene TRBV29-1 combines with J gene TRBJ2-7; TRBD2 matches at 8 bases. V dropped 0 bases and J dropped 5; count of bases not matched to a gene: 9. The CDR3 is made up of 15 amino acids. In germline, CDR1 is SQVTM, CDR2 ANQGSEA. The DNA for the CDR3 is TGCAGCGTTGAAGACCGGGAGGGGGGGGCGGACGAGCAGTACTTC. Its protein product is CSVEDREGGADEQYF.

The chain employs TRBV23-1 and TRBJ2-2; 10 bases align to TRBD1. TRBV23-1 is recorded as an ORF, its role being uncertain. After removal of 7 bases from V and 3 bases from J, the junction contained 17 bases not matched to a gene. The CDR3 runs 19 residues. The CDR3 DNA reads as TGCGCCAGCACTGAGGGTGAGGACAGGGGGAATCCGCACACCGGGGAGCTGTTTTTT. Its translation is CASTEGEDRGNPHTGELFF.

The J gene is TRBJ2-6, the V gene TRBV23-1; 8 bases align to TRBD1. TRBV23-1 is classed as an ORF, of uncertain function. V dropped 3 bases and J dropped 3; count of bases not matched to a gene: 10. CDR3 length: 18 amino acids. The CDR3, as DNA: TGCGCCAGCAGTCATAAGGACAGGGATGTTGATGGGGCCAACGTCCTGACTTTC. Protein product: CASSHKDRDVDGANVLTF.

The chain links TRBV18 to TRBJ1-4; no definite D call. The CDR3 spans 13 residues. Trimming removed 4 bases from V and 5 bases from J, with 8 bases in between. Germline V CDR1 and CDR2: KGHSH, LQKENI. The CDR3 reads CASSRSSNEKLFF. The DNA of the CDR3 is TGTGCCAGCTCACGAAGCTCAAATGAAAAACTGTTTTTT.

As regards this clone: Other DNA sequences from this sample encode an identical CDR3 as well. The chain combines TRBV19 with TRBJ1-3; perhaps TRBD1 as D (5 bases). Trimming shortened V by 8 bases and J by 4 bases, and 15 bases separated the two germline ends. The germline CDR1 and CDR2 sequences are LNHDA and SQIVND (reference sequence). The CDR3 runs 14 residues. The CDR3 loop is CASSTGSSGNTIYF. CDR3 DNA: TGTGCCAGTTCAACAGGAAGCTCCGGAAACACCATATATTTT.

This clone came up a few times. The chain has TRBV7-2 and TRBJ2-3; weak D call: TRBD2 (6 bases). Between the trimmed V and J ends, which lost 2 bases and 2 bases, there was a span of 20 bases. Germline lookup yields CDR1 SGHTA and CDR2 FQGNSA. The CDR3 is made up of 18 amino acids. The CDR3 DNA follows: TGTGCCAGCAGCTTAACAGTTTTGGCGGGAAGACCCACAGATACGCAGTATTTT. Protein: CASSLTVLAGRPTDTQYF.

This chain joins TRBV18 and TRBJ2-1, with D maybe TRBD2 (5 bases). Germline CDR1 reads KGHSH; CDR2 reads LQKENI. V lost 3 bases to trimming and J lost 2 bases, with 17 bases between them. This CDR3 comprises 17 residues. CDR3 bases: TGTGCCAGCTCACCCCTGGGGAGTATGAGGGCCTACAATGAGCAGTTCTTC. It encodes CASSPLGSMRAYNEQFF.

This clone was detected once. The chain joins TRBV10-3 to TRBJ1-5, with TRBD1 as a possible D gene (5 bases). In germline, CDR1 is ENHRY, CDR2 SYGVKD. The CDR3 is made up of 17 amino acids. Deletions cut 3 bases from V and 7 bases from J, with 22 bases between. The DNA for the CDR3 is TGTGCCATCAGTGACCCCTTACGGGGGGGAGTGGACCAGCCCCAGCATTTT. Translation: CAISDPLRGGVDQPQHF.

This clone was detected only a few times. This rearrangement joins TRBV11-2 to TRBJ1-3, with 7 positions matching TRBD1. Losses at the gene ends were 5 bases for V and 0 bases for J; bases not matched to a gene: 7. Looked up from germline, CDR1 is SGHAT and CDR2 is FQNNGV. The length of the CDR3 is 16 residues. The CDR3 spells CASSPDRPFSGNTIYF. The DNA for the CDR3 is TGTGCCAGCAGCCCGGACAGGCCCTTCTCTGGAAACACCATATATTTT.

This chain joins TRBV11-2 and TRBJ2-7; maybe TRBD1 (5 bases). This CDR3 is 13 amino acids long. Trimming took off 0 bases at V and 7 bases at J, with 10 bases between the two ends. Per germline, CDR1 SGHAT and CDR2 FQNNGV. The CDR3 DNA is TGTGCCAGCAGCTTAGACAGGGATGGGGAGCAGTACTTC. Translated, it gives CASSLDRDGEQYF.

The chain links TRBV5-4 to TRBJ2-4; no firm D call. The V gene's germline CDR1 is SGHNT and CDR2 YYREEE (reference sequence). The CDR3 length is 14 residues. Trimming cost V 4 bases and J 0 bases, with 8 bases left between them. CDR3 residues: CASSQPGAKNIQYF. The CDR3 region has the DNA TGTGCCAGCAGCCAACCCGGAGCCAAAAACATTCAGTACTTC.

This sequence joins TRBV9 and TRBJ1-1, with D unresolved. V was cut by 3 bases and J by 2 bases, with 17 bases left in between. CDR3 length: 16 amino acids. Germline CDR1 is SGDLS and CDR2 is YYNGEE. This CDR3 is CASSDPTAEGNTEAFF. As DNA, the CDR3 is TGTGCCAGCAGCGATCCAACAGCCGAGGGTAACACTGAAGCTTTCTTT.

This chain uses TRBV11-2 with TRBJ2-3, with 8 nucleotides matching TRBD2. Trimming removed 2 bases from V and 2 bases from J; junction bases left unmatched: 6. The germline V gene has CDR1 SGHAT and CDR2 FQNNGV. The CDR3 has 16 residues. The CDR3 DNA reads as TGTGCCAGCAGCTTACTGGCGGGAGGTTACACAGATACGCAGTATTTT. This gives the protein CASSLLAGGYTDTQYF.

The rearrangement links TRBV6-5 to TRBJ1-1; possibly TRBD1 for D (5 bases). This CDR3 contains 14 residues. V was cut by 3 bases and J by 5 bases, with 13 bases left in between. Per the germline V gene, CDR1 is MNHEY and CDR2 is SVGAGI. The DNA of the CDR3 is TGTGCCAGCAGTTATGGGGGGGGTTCGACTGAAGCTTTCTTT. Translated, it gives CASSYGGGSTEAFF.

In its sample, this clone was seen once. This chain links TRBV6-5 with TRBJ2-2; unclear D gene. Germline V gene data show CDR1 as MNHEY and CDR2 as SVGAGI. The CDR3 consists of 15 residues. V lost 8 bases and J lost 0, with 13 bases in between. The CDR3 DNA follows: TGTGCCAGCGGCCGAGGCCTCGCGAACACCGGGGAGCTGTTTTTT. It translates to CASGRGLANTGELFF.

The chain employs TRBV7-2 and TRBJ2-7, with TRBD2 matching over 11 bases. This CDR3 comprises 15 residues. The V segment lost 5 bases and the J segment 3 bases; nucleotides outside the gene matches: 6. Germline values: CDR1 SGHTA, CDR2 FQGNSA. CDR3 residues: CASSPIAGGYYEQYF. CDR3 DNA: TGTGCCAGCAGCCCTATAGCGGGGGGGTACTACGAGCAGTACTTC.

In DNA form, the CDR3 reads TGTGCCTGGAGTGTAGGCGCAGGGGAGCAGTTCTTC. Translated: CAWSVGAGEQFF. The chain links TRBV30 to TRBJ2-1, with D possibly being TRBD1 (5 bases). The CDR3 totals 12 residues. From germline, CDR1 is GTSNPN and CDR2 SVGIG (reference sequence). Trimming took off 0 bases at V and 10 bases at J, with 10 bases between the two ends.

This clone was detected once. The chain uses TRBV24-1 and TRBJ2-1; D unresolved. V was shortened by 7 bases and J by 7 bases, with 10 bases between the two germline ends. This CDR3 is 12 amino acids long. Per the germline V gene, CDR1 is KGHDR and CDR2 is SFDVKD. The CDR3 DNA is TGTGCCACCAGGACCGAGACTAATGAGCAGTTCTTC. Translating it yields CATRTETNEQFF.

The CDR3 loop reads CASSETGESSYEQYF. Written as DNA, the CDR3 is TGTGCCAGCAGCGAGACAGGGGAGAGCTCCTACGAGCAGTACTTC. The chain couples TRBV2 to TRBJ2-7; 8 nucleotides line up with TRBD1. V trimming: 6 bases; J trimming: 0 bases; junction bases outside the gene matches: 7. The CDR3 runs 15 residues. Germline-derived CDR1 and CDR2 are SNHLY and FYNNEI.

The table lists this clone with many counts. CDR3 loop: CASSLSVRTDYNQPQHF. In DNA, the CDR3 is TGTGCCAGCAGCTTATCTGTTCGCACAGATTACAATCAGCCCCAGCATTTT. The chain combines TRBV5-5 with TRBJ1-5; D ambiguous. The germline V gene encodes CDR1 SGHKS and CDR2 YYEKEE (reference sequence). Trimming shortened V by 2 bases and J by 3 bases, and 18 bases separated the two germline ends. The CDR3 covers 17 residues.

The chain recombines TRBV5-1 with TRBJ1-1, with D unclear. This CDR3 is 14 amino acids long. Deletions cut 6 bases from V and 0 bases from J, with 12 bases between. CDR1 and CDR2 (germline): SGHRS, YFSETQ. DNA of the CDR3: TGCGCCAGCACCCTTGGAGTGCTGAACACTGAAGCTTTCTTT. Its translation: CASTLGVLNTEAFF. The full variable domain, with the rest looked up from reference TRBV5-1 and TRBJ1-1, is KAGVTQTPRYLIKTRGQQVTLSCSPISGHRSVSWYQQTPGQGLQFLFEYFSETQRNKGNFPGRFSGRQFSNSRSEMNVSTLELGDSALYLCASTLGVLNTEAFFGQGTRLTVV.

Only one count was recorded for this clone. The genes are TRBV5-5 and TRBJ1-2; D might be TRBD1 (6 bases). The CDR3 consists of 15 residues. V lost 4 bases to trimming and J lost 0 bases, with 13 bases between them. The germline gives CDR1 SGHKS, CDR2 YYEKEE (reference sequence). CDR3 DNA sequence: TGTGCCAGCAGCCTTATAACAGGGACTAACTATGGCTACACCTTC. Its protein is CASSLITGTNYGYTF. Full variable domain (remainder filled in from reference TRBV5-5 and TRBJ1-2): DAGVTQSPTHLIKTRGQQVTLRCSPISGHKSVSWYQQVLGQGPQFIFQYYEKEERGRGNFPDRFSARQFPNYSSELNVNALLLGDSALYLCASSLITGTNYGYTFGSGTRLTVV.